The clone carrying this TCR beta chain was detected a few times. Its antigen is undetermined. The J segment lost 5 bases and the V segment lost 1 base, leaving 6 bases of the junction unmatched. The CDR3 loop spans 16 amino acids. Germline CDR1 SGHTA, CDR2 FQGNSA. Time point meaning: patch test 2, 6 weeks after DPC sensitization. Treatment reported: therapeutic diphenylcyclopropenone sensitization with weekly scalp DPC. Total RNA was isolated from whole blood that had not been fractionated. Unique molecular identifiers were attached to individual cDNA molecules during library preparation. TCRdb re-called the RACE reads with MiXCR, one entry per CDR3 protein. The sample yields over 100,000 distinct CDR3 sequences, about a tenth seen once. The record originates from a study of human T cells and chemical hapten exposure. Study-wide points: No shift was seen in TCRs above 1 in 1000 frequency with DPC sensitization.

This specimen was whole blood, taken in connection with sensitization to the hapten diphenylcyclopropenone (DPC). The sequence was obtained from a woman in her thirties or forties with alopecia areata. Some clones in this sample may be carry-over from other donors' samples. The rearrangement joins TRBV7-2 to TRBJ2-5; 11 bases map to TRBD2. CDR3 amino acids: CASSLVPSGGTETQYF. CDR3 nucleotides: TGTGCCAGCAGCTTAGTGCCTAGCGGGGGGACGGAGACCCAGTACTTC. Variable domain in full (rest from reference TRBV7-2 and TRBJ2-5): GAGVSQSPSNKVTEKGKDVELRCDPISGHTALYWYRQSLGQGLEFLIYFQGNSAPDKSGLPSDRFSAERTGGSVSTLTIQRTQQEDSAVYLCASSLVPSGGTETQYFGPGTRLLVL.